The 13 T cell receptor beta chains below all came from one sample that was sequenced in a study of T cell clonotyping in hematopoietic cell transplantation. Time point in this sample: recipient sample about 28 days before transplant, after cytoreduction. Libraries were prepared by immunoSEQ multiplex PCR; TCRdb keeps only in-frame clonotypes and omits some of them. The table lists about 27,000 clones, less than 75% of them singletons. This specimen was peripheral blood mononuclear cells, taken before stem cell transplant. These receptors originate from a man aged 45-60 years with myelodysplastic syndrome. Some clones in this sample may be carry-over from other donors' samples.

The V gene is TRBV7-3, the J gene TRBJ2-5; either TRBD1 or TRBD2 may fit D (6 bases each). The CDR3 is 15 residues long. Trimming cost V 5 bases and J 2 bases, with 15 bases left between them. CDR1 is SGHTA, CDR2 FQGTGA, per germline. The CDR3 coding sequence is TGTGCCAGCAGCCTCGTGGGGGGCCGACAAGAGACCCAGTACTTC. This codes for CASSLVGGRQETQYF.

The chain carries TRBV5-4 and TRBJ1-1; D gene uncertain. This CDR3 has 12 amino acids. The ends were cut back, 2 bases at V and 3 bases at J, with 5 bases in the middle. CDR1 and CDR2 (germline): SGHNT, YYREEE (reference sequence). This CDR3 is CASSLVHTEAFF. Here the CDR3 DNA reads TGTGCCAGCAGCTTAGTACACACTGAAGCTTTCTTT.

This clone has more than one count but fewer than ten. The J gene is TRBJ2-1, the V gene TRBV4-3; D is undetermined. CDR3 length: 16 residues. Per germline, CDR1 LGHNA and CDR2 YSLEER. V was shortened by 1 base and J by 10 bases, with 20 bases between the two germline ends. The DNA of the CDR3 is TGCGCCAGCAGCCAAGTGGCAGGAGCCCATGAGAACGAGCAGTTCTTC. Encoded protein: CASSQVAGAHENEQFF.

A few counts support this clone. The gene calls are TRBV28 and TRBJ1-1; possibly TRBD1 for D (6 bases). Trimming shortened V by 4 bases and J by 7 bases, and 16 bases separated the two germline ends. The CDR3 is 14 residues long. The V gene's germline CDR1 is MDHEN and CDR2 SYDVKM. The CDR3 nucleotides read TGTGCCAGCAGTTCGACAGGTTTCGGTCGTGAAGCTTTCTTT. Its protein is CASSSTGFGREAFF. Based on the CDR3 plus reference TRBV28 and TRBJ1-1, the full variable domain is DVKVTQSSRYLVKRTGEKVFLECVQDMDHENMFWYRQDPGLGLRLIYFSYDVKMKEKGDIPEGYSVSREKKERFSLILESASTNQTSMYLCASSSTGFGREAFFGQGTRLTVV.

This clone was seen only once. Additional DNA sequences in this sample encode the identical CDR3. The chain uses TRBV30 and TRBJ1-5; perhaps TRBD1 as D (5 bases). Trimming pared 4 bases from V and 4 bases from J, leaving 14 bases between. Germline CDR1 is GTSNPN and CDR2 is SVGIG (reference sequence). This CDR3 is built from 14 residues. CDR3 sequence (DNA): TGTGCCTGGAACGTTTTGGGGGGGAATCAGCCCCAGCATTTT. It yields the protein CAWNVLGGNQPQHF.

This chain joins TRBV30 and TRBJ1-1, with TRBD1 matching 7 bases. Germline CDR1 is GTSNPN and CDR2 is SVGIG (reference sequence). With 3 bases clipped from V and 4 bases from J, the junction kept 14 bases outside the gene matches. This CDR3 comprises 16 residues. In DNA form, the CDR3 reads TGTGCCTGGAGGAACCAAGGGGGCCGGGTGGGCACTGAAGCTTTCTTT. Translated, it gives CAWRNQGGRVGTEAFF.

This chain links TRBV29-1 with TRBJ2-1; the D gene is possibly TRBD2 (6 bases). The CDR3 loop spans 14 amino acids. Trimming removed 4 bases at V and 7 bases at J, with 17 bases between. Germline V lookup: CDR1 SQVTM, CDR2 ANQGSEA. CDR3 loop: CSVAMRRGGNEQFF. DNA for the CDR3: TGCAGCGTTGCGATGCGACGAGGAGGGAATGAGCAGTTCTTC.

The gene calls are TRBV7-3 and TRBJ2-3; 14 positions agree with TRBD2. The germline V gene has CDR1 SGHTA and CDR2 FQGTGA. The CDR3 loop spans 18 amino acids. The ends lost 3 bases at V and 1 base at J; junction bases unmatched: 6. CDR3 in amino acids: CASSLGLAGADRTDTQYF. DNA for the CDR3: TGTGCCAGCAGCTTGGGACTAGCGGGGGCCGATCGCACAGATACGCAGTATTTT.

This chain links TRBV6-1 with TRBJ2-7; D gene ambiguous. V was shortened by 11 bases and J by 4 bases, with 6 bases between the two germline ends. Germline assignment: CDR1 MNHNS and CDR2 SASEGT. The CDR3 contains 9 residues. The CDR3, as DNA: TGTGCCGCAGGTTACGAGCAGTACTTC. Translated: CAAGYEQYF.

This chain joins TRBV28 and TRBJ1-2; TRBD1 aligns across 7 bases. The CDR3 totals 14 residues. The V and J ends lost 3 bases and 8 bases, in that order; junction bases with no gene match: 9. The germline V gene has CDR1 MDHEN and CDR2 SYDVKM. CDR3 coding DNA: TGTGCCAGCAGTTTTGACAGGGTGGTTGAGGGCTACACCTTC. Residues: CASSFDRVVEGYTF.

V usage is TRBV4-3 and J usage is TRBJ1-2, with unresolved D. The CDR3 has 13 residues. V lost 0 bases, J lost 8 bases, and 10 bases lay in between. Per the germline V gene, CDR1 is LGHNA and CDR2 is YSLEER. CDR3 coding DNA: TGCGCCAGCAGCCAAGAATCCCGCGGGGGCTACACCTTC. Translated, it gives CASSQESRGGYTF.

The chain recombines TRBV9 with TRBJ1-1, with a weak D call TRBD1 (5 bases). The germline V gene has CDR1 SGDLS and CDR2 YYNGEE. This CDR3 spans 13 amino acids. Trimming left V 1 base short and J 8 bases short, with 12 bases between. As DNA, the CDR3 is TGTGCCAGCAGCGTATCCCAAGGGGCGGAAGCTTTCTTT. This encodes CASSVSQGAEAFF.

J is TRBJ2-7 and V is TRBV4-1; tentative D call: TRBD1 (5 bases). The CDR3 extends over 14 amino acids. Germline CDR1 reads MGHRA; CDR2 reads YSYEKL. V shed 0 bases and J shed 4 bases, with 10 bases lying between them. CDR3 amino acids: CASSQEQGRYEQYF. The DNA for the CDR3 is TGCGCCAGCAGCCAAGAGCAGGGAAGGTACGAGCAGTACTTC.